These 5 T cell receptor beta chains originate from one sample sequenced in a study of identical twins. TCRdb redid the calling of the 5' RACE reads with MiXCR, one entry per CDR3 protein. The repertoire holds around 490,000 distinct CDR3 sequences, with approximately 20% as singletons. These same data were also listed under a study on yellow fever vaccine responses in identical twins.

Sequencing was done on a sample of CD4+ T cells sorted from blood. These receptors were taken from a woman younger than 35 in good health.

This clonotype was seen only a few times. This chain joins TRBV27 and TRBJ2-2; 9 bases agree with TRBD2. There are 17 residues in the CDR3. V gave up 6 bases and J gave up 5 bases; unmatched junction bases: 13. Germline CDR1 is MNHEY and CDR2 is SMNVEV (reference sequence). CDR3 sequence: CASSQPPLAGRTGELFF. CDR3 sequence (DNA): TGTGCCAGCAGCCAACCTCCACTAGCGGGTCGGACCGGGGAGCTGTTTTTT.

The chain recombines TRBV4-1 with TRBJ2-1; D might be TRBD1 or TRBD2, each matching 6 bases. V shed 3 bases and J shed 0 bases, with 18 bases lying between them. Germline CDR1 reads MGHRA; CDR2 reads YSYEKL. The CDR3 has 18 amino acids. CDR3 sequence: CASSHPKGGISSYNEQFF. In nucleotides, the CDR3 is TGCGCCAGCAGCCACCCCAAGGGGGGTATAAGCTCCTACAATGAGCAGTTCTTC.

This chain joins TRBV27 and TRBJ2-3; 8 bases are a match to TRBD2. V was clipped by 5 bases and J by 2 bases; unmatched bases: 6. Germline V gives CDR1 MNHEY, CDR2 SMNVEV (reference sequence). The CDR3 has 15 residues. This CDR3 reads CASSPPGLDTDTQYF. CDR3 sequence (DNA): TGTGCCAGCAGTCCGCCGGGACTAGACACAGATACGCAGTATTTT.

This clonotype showed up just a few times. This chain uses TRBV11-3 with TRBJ2-5, with 8 nucleotides matching TRBD1. The CDR3 covers 13 residues. Trimming at V came to 5 bases and at J to 4 bases, leaving 3 bases not matched to a gene. CDR1 and CDR2 (germline): SGHNT, YENEEA. CDR3 DNA sequence: TGTGCCAGCAGCACGGACAGGGTAGAGACCCAGTACTTC. It is translated as CASSTDRVETQYF.

The chain uses TRBV5-1 and TRBJ2-3; 7 nucleotides align to TRBD2. The junction had 6 bases not matched to a gene; V was cut back by 4 bases and J by 1 base. Germline V gene data show CDR1 as SGHRS and CDR2 as YFSETQ. This CDR3 contains 15 residues. The CDR3: CASSRGDSRTDTQYF. In DNA, the CDR3 is TGCGCCAGCAGCCGGGGGGACTCCCGCACAGATACGCAGTATTTT.